Below, 10 T cell receptor beta chains from the same sample are listed, as sequenced in a study of blood T cell repertoires in COVID-19. Libraries were prepared by immunoSEQ multiplex PCR; TCRdb keeps only in-frame clonotypes and omits some of them. Counted here are under 250,000 clones, roughly 75% occurring once; the ten biggest clones make up around 6%. The sequenced sample was peripheral blood. These receptors were collected from a woman between 70 and 85 years old with acute or convalescent COVID-19.

CDR3 in amino acids: CASRDRFPTDTQYF. The CDR3 DNA is TGTGCCAGCAGGGACAGGTTCCCTACAGATACGCAGTATTTT. The chain combines TRBV2 with TRBJ2-3; 7 bases line up with TRBD1. This CDR3 is built from 14 residues. The junction had 6 bases not matched to a gene; V was cut back by 6 bases and J by 3 bases. Looked up from germline, CDR1 is SNHLY and CDR2 is FYNNEI.

V gene TRBV4-2 combines with J gene TRBJ2-1; TRBD2 aligns across 12 bases. This CDR3 spans 16 amino acids. The germline gives CDR1 LGHNA, CDR2 YNFKEQ. With V trimmed by 4 bases and J by 2 bases, 3 bases remained unmatched. The CDR3 loop reads CASSPLAGGPYNEQFF. CDR3 DNA sequence: TGTGCCAGCAGCCCGCTAGCGGGAGGGCCCTACAATGAGCAGTTCTTC.

The V call is TRBV9, the J call TRBJ1-4, with 10 nucleotides matching TRBD1. After removal of 2 bases from V and 6 bases from J, the junction contained 4 bases not matched to a gene. CDR3 length: 15 residues. Germline lookup yields CDR1 SGDLS and CDR2 YYNGEE. CDR3 in DNA: TGTGCCAGCAGCGTCCAGACAGGGGGCTATGAAAAACTGTTTTTT. The encoded protein is CASSVQTGGYEKLFF.

The chain joins TRBV12-3 or TRBV12-4 to TRBJ1-1; perhaps TRBD1 as D (6 bases). Trimming cost V 3 bases and J 5 bases, with 10 bases left between them. CDR3 length equals 13 residues. The DNA for the CDR3 is TGTGCCAGCAGTTTCCTGGACAGAACTGAAGCTTTCTTT. This gives the protein CASSFLDRTEAFF.

V gene TRBV5-4 combines with J gene TRBJ1-4, with a tentative D call TRBD1 (6 bases). The CDR3 extends over 19 amino acids. Germline lookup yields CDR1 SGHNT and CDR2 YYREEE (reference sequence). The V end lost 2 bases, the J end lost 4 bases, and 24 bases lay between the germline ends. CDR3 bases: TGTGCCAGCAGCTTTTCGGGAGGGGGGGCGATCCTTAATAATGAAAAACTGTTTTTT. It translates to CASSFSGGGAILNNEKLFF.

The chain recombines TRBV7-3 with TRBJ2-2; 7 bases map to TRBD2. The germline V gene has CDR1 SGHTA and CDR2 FQGTGA. The CDR3 sequence is 13 residues long. Trimming took 6 bases from V and 4 from J; bases not matched to a gene: 2. The CDR3 region is CASRGLLTGELFF. CDR3 nucleotides: TGTGCCAGCAGGGGACTACTCACCGGGGAGCTGTTTTTT.

This clone was detected only a few times. CDR3 loop: CASSSAGGIGEQYF. In DNA, the CDR3 is TGTGCCAGCAGCTCGGCGGGAGGAATCGGCGAGCAGTACTTC. V gene TRBV7-8 combines with J gene TRBJ2-7; 8 bases are a match to TRBD2. The CDR3 contains 14 residues. V dropped 4 bases and J dropped 6; count of bases not matched to a gene: 8. Germline CDR1 SGHVS, CDR2 FQNEAQ.

V usage is TRBV6-5 and J usage is TRBJ1-2; TRBD1 is a possible D gene (6 bases). The CDR3 is 12 residues long. Trimming left V 5 bases short and J 3 bases short, with 7 bases between. Germline V lookup: CDR1 MNHEY, CDR2 SVGAGI. CDR3 region: CASSTGHYGYTF. CDR3 bases: TGTGCCAGCAGTACAGGGCACTATGGCTACACCTTC.

This clone was seen only once. This chain connects TRBV5-4 to TRBJ2-1; 8 bases match TRBD2. This CDR3 is 15 amino acids long. V gave up 4 bases and J gave up 8 bases; unmatched junction bases: 11. Germline V gene lookup returns CDR1 SGHNT and CDR2 YYREEE (reference sequence). In nucleotides, the CDR3 is TGTGCCAGCAGCCGTCCGGGACTAGTTGTAGATGAGCAGTTCTTC. This gives the protein CASSRPGLVVDEQFF.

This clone came up once. V gene TRBV18 combines with J gene TRBJ2-2, with 7 bases aligning to TRBD2. Germline V lookup: CDR1 KGHSH, CDR2 LQKENI. With V trimmed by 0 bases and J by 7 bases, 5 bases remained unmatched. The CDR3 consists of 15 residues. CDR3 DNA sequence: TGTGCCAGCTCACCACCAACGGGGGGTGACGGGGAGCTGTTTTTT. It translates to CASSPPTGGDGELFF. Using reference TRBV18 and TRBJ2-2 for the parts outside the CDR3, the full variable domain is NAGVMQNPRHLVRRRGQEARLRCSPMKGHSHVYWYRQLPEEGLKFMVYLQKENIIDESGMPKERFSAEFPKEGPSILRIQQVVRGDSAAYFCASSPPTGGDGELFFGEGSRLTVL.